These 8 T cell receptor beta chains were all obtained from the same sample, sequenced in a study of response to subunit inactivated influenza vaccine. TCRdb reprocessed the RT-PCR reads with MiXCR, giving one entry per CDR3 protein. The data contain 500,000 to 600,000 distinct CDR3 sequences, 10% to 15% of them singletons. The specimen was PBMCs from blood, collected on the day of vaccination. The source is a man aged 50-59 years who received an inactivated influenza vaccine.

The chain carries TRBV10-3 and TRBJ2-7; D gene uncertain. V dropped 0 bases and J dropped 5 bases, with 17 bases sitting between them. Germline CDR1 reads ENHRY; CDR2 reads SYGVKD. The CDR3 totals 16 residues. CDR3 sequence (DNA): TGTGCCATCAGTGAGTCGACGAGCCCTGCCGGGCACGAGCAGTACTTC. Translating gives CAISESTSPAGHEQYF.

The chain employs TRBV9 and TRBJ2-3; D ambiguous. The CDR3 is made up of 16 amino acids. The germline gives CDR1 SGDLS, CDR2 YYNGEE. With 0 bases removed from V and 0 bases from J, the gap between germline ends came to 11 bases. CDR3 loop: CASSVGVALSTDTQYF. The CDR3 DNA reads TGTGCCAGCAGCGTAGGGGTAGCCCTAAGCACAGATACGCAGTATTTT.

The chain recombines TRBV19 with TRBJ2-2, with 12 positions matching TRBD2. Per germline, CDR1 LNHDA and CDR2 SQIVND (reference sequence). This CDR3 has 16 amino acids. The trim removed 6 bases at V and 5 bases at J, leaving 7 bases unmatched. The chain's CDR3 is CASRQLAGGDTGELFF. Written as DNA, the CDR3 is TGTGCCAGTAGGCAACTAGCGGGAGGAGATACCGGGGAGCTGTTTTTT.

This chain connects TRBV5-5 to TRBJ1-2; TRBD1 is a possible D gene (6 bases). From germline, CDR1 is SGHKS and CDR2 YYEKEE (reference sequence). The CDR3 spans 12 residues. Trimming stripped 4 bases from V and 6 bases from J, with 10 bases between. The CDR3 sequence is CASSRDINGYTF. The CDR3, as DNA: TGTGCCAGCAGCCGGGACATCAATGGCTACACCTTC.

This chain uses TRBV7-2 with TRBJ2-4; TRBD2 agrees at 7 bases. J lost 6 bases, V lost 3 bases, and 5 bases had no gene match. CDR1 and CDR2 from the germline V gene are SGHTA and FQGNSA. The CDR3 runs to 14 residues. CDR3 bases: TGTGCCAGCAGCTTCGACGGGGGGAGAAACATTCAGTACTTC. It translates to CASSFDGGRNIQYF.

The CDR3 bases are TGTGCCAGCAGCCTGTGGGATACAACTGAAGCTTTCTTT. Its protein product is CASSLWDTTEAFF. The V gene is TRBV7-9, the J gene TRBJ1-1; D unresolved. Germline CDR1 reads SEHNR; CDR2 reads FQNEAQ (reference sequence). The CDR3 spans 13 residues. V was shortened by 5 bases and J by 5 bases, with 12 bases between the two germline ends.

CDR3 sequence: CASSPGTDLYEQYF. The CDR3 DNA reads as TGTGCCAGCTCACCTGGGACAGATCTCTACGAGCAGTACTTC. The chain recombines TRBV18 with TRBJ2-7; 7 nucleotides agree with TRBD1. Germline values: CDR1 KGHSH, CDR2 LQKENI. Trimming took 3 bases from V and 3 from J; bases not matched to a gene: 5. CDR3 length equals 14 residues.

This chain connects TRBV28 to TRBJ2-1; 7 bases fit TRBD2. The germline V gene encodes CDR1 MDHEN and CDR2 SYDVKM. CDR3 length: 14 amino acids. V trimming: 7 bases; J trimming: 4 bases; junction bases outside the gene matches: 7. The CDR3 loop is CASTISGSYNEQFF. In nucleotides, the CDR3 is TGTGCCAGCACCATTAGCGGGTCGTACAATGAGCAGTTCTTC.